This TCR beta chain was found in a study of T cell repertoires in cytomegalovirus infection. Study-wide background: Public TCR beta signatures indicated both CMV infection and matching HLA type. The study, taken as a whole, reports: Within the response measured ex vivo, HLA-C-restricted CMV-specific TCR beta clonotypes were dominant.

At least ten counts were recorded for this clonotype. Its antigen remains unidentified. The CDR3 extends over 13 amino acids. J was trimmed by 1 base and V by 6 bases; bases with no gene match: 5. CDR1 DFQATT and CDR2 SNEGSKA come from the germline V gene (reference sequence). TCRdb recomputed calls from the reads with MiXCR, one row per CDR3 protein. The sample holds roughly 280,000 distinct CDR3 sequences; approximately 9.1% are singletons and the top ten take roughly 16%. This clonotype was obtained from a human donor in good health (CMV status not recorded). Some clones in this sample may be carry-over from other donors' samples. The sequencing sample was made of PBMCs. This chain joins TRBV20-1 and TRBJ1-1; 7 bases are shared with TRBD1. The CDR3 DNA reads TGCAGTGCGAATGGACAGGCGAACACTGAAGCTTTCTTT. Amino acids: CSANGQANTEAFF.